These T cell receptor beta chains were read from a single sample in a study of OX40 agonist ivuxolimab in advanced cancers. The protocol was immunoSEQ multiplex PCR, while the TCRdb copy is restricted to in-frame clones and leaves out a portion. Of 55,000 to 70,000 clones in the sample, around 83% are singletons; the top ten hold roughly 1.4%. The sequencing here drew on CD4+ or CD8+ T cells sorted from blood, taken in a trial of the OX40 agonist ivuxolimab. The receptors come from an adult with an advanced solid tumor such as melanoma, head and neck, liver or kidney cancer. The CDR3 runs from the conserved cysteine through the conserved F or W. Fields, in order: V gene, J gene, D gene, clone size, CDR3 DNA, CDR3 protein. D genes are given only for firm matches. Expanded clones are given a class, and other clones once, few, many or no size at all.

TRBV7-2,TRBJ1-3,-,-,TGTGCCAGCAGCCGCCTCGGGGGGAGGTCTGGAAACACCATATATTTT,CASSRLGGRSGNTIYF
TRBV9,TRBJ2-7,-,-,TGTGCCAGCAGCGTCGAAACAGACAGCTCCTACGAGCAGTACTTC,CASSVETDSSYEQYF
TRBV27,TRBJ2-6,-,-,TGTGCCAGCAGTTTATCGACCTCGGCTGGGGCCAACGTCCTGACTTTC,CASSLSTSAGANVLTF
TRBV15,TRBJ1-1,TRBD1,-,TGTGCCACCAGCAGGGGACAGGCGAACACTGAAGCTTTCTTT,CATSRGQANTEAFF
TRBV19,TRBJ2-1,TRBD2,-,TGTGCCAGTACCCGGGGACTAGCGGGGGTCAATGAGCAGTTCTTC,CASTRGLAGVNEQFF
TRBV5-6,TRBJ1-4,-,once,TGTGCCAGCAGCTTGGTCGGTGCAACTAATGAAAAACTGTTTTTT,CASSLVGATNEKLFF
TRBV28,TRBJ1-4,-,-,TGTGCCAGCAGTTTGGGGGGTAATGAAAAACTGTTTTTT,CASSLGGNEKLFF
TRBV30,TRBJ1-1,-,-,TGTGCCCGGACGAACAGGGTACCGAACACTGAAGCTTTCTTT,CARTNRVPNTEAFF
TRBV19,TRBJ1-5,-,-,TGTGCCAGTACTTTAAGGGGTAGCAATCAGCCCCAGCATTTT,CASTLRGSNQPQHF
TRBV19,TRBJ2-1,-,few,TGTGCCAGTAGTCCCACTAGCTCTTCCCACAATGAGCAGTTCTTC,CASSPTSSSHNEQFF
TRBV7-8,TRBJ2-1,TRBD1,-,TGTGCCAGCAGCTTAGCGCGGGCAGGGGGCGACAATGAGCAGTTCTTC,CASSLARAGGDNEQFF
TRBV4-2,TRBJ2-1,TRBD2,once,TGTGCCAGCAGCCAAGTACTAGCGGGGGTCTACAATGAGCAGTTCTTC,CASSQVLAGVYNEQFF
TRBV4-2,TRBJ1-1,-,-,TGTGCCAGCAGCCAAGATCGTGGGGGGCAGAGCACTGAAGCTTTCTTT,CASSQDRGGQSTEAFF
TRBV4-2,TRBJ2-2,TRBD2,once,TGTGCCAGCAGCCAAGGAGGACTAGCGGGGGGTACCACCGGGGAGCTGTTTTTT,CASSQGGLAGGTTGELFF
TRBV11-2,TRBJ2-1,-,-,TGTGCCAGCAGCTCCCTCGGGAGCTACAATGAGCAGTTCTTC,CASSSLGSYNEQFF
TRBV19,TRBJ1-5,-,-,TGTGCCAGTAAGTCTGGAGGAGGGGCTCAGCCCCAGCATTTT,CASKSGGGAQPQHF
TRBV28,TRBJ2-7,-,once,TGTGCCAGCACCCTAAAACAGTACTACGAGCAGTACTTC,CASTLKQYYEQYF
TRBV18,TRBJ1-2,-,-,TGTGCCAGCTCACTTCCCGAAGTTGCTAACTATGGCTACACCTTC,CASSLPEVANYGYTF
TRBV5-1,TRBJ2-1,TRBD1,-,TGCGCCAGCAGCTTGGGACAGGGGGTTGGCAATGAGCAGTTCTTC,CASSLGQGVGNEQFF
TRBV7-7,TRBJ2-3,-,once,TGTGCCAGCAGCTTGGGGGGGGCGCGAGGCACAGATACGCAGTATTTT,CASSLGGARGTDTQYF
TRBV7-9,TRBJ2-5,-,few,TGTGCCAGCAGCTTAGTTTTGCCACCGGAACAAGAGACCCAGTACTTC,CASSLVLPPEQETQYF
TRBV6-5,TRBJ1-1,TRBD1,-,TGTGCCAGCACACAACAGGGGACGAACACTGAAGCTTTCTTT,CASTQQGTNTEAFF
TRBV5-1,TRBJ2-7,-,-,TGCGCCAGCAGCTTGGAGGCCCGCTGGTACGAGCAGTACTTC,CASSLEARWYEQYF
TRBV19,TRBJ1-2,-,-,TGTGCCAGTAGTCAACAGGGTCGGGCTAACTATGGCTACACCTTC,CASSQQGRANYGYTF
TRBV6-1,TRBJ2-7,-,-,TGTGCCAGCAGTGATGTAGGGTACGAGCAGTACTTC,CASSDVGYEQYF
TRBV19,TRBJ1-1,-,-,TGTGCCAGTAGTACGTCCGGGACCAAACGGAACACTGAAGCTTTCTTT,CASSTSGTKRNTEAFF
TRBV30,TRBJ2-7,-,-,TGTGCCTGTACAGGGGGGGCCTACGAGCAGTACTTC,CACTGGAYEQYF
TRBV30,TRBJ1-2,-,-,TGTGCCTGGACCTCTGAGGGAAGAACAGGGCTAGAGGGCTACACCTTC,CAWTSEGRTGLEGYTF
TRBV2,TRBJ1-2,-,few,TGTGCCAGCAGTGAACCGGGAGCTAACTATGGCTACACCTTC,CASSEPGANYGYTF
TRBV6-6,TRBJ1-4,-,once,TGTGCCAGCACCGACTGGGGGGAAAAACTGTTTTTT,CASTDWGEKLFF
TRBV6-5,TRBJ1-6,-,-,TGTGCCAGCAGTGAAGGGGGAACTGTGGCACCCCTCCACTTT,CASSEGGTVAPLHF
TRBV7-9,TRBJ1-1,-,-,TGTGCCAGCAGCCTCCTGGCCAACACTGAAGCTTTCTTT,CASSLLANTEAFF
TRBV6-6,TRBJ1-2,-,-,TGTGCCAGCAGTCGCCCTTTGGGCGGAACTTATGGCTACACCTTC,CASSRPLGGTYGYTF
TRBV18,TRBJ1-5,TRBD1,-,TGTGCCAGCTCACGGAACAGGGGAGATCAGCCCCAGCATTTT,CASSRNRGDQPQHF
TRBV7-2,TRBJ1-5,-,-,TGTGCCAGCAGCCCCAAAAGCTGGGACAATCAGCCCCAGCATTTT,CASSPKSWDNQPQHF
TRBV2,TRBJ2-1,-,-,TGTGCCAGCAGTGAAGCCTCCAGGAGCTCCTACAATGAGCAGTTCTTC,CASSEASRSSYNEQFF
TRBV6-5,TRBJ2-5,-,-,TGTGCCAGCAGTTACCCGGGACGTTCCGGGGCCCAGTACTTC,CASSYPGRSGAQYF
TRBV7-9,TRBJ1-6,TRBD1,-,TGTGCCAGCACCACTGAAGGGGCAGGGGGGCAGGCACCCCTCCACTTT,CASTTEGAGGQAPLHF
TRBV19,TRBJ2-3,-,-,TGTGCCAGTATGAGAAGGGGCACAGATACGCAGTATTTT,CASMRRGTDTQYF
TRBV30,TRBJ2-5,-,-,TGTGCCTGGAGTGTAGGGGGAGGGGGAAAGACCCAGTACTTC,CAWSVGGGGKTQYF
TRBV7-2,TRBJ2-6,-,once,TGTGCCAGCAGCTTAGTTCCCCCCGCGGGGGCCAACGTCCTGACTTTC,CASSLVPPAGANVLTF
TRBV7-2,TRBJ1-2,-,once,TGTGCCAGCAGCTTAGGGACAGATATCTATGGCTACACCTTC,CASSLGTDIYGYTF
TRBV7-2,TRBJ1-5,-,-,TGTGCCAGCAGCTTAGAATTTCAATATAGCAATCAGCCCCAGCATTTT,CASSLEFQYSNQPQHF
TRBV5-4,TRBJ2-7,-,-,TGTGCCAGCAGCTTGGCCGTTACCTACGAGCAGTACTTC,CASSLAVTYEQYF
TRBV10-2,TRBJ2-7,-,-,TGCGCCAGCAGTGTGGGGGACTCCTACGAGCAGTACTTC,CASSVGDSYEQYF
TRBV10-1,TRBJ2-2,-,once,TGCGCCAGCAGTGTGGGGGGGGCCCGAACCGGGGAGCTGTTTTTT,CASSVGGARTGELFF
TRBV11-2,TRBJ2-5,-,-,TGTGCCAGCAGCTTAGTGAACCAGGGAGAGACCCAGTACTTC,CASSLVNQGETQYF
TRBV5-1,TRBJ2-2,-,-,TGCGCCAGCAGCTGGGGGTTATTGCCCACCGGGGAGCTGTTTTTT,CASSWGLLPTGELFF
TRBV11-2,TRBJ1-6,TRBD1,-,TGTGCCAGCAGCCCTCGACAGGGGGGGAATTCACCCCTCCACTTT,CASSPRQGGNSPLHF
TRBV9,TRBJ1-1,-,-,TGTGCCAGCAGCCCCGGGGGGGACGTAAGGGCTTTCTTT,CASSPGGDVRAFF
TRBV10-2,TRBJ1-1,TRBD1,few,TGCGCCAGCAGTGACAGGGGGTACACTGAAGCTTTCTTT,CASSDRGYTEAFF
TRBV15,TRBJ1-4,TRBD1,few,TGTGCCACCAGCGGAGGACAGGGGGCACCTAATGAAAAACTGTTTTTT,CATSGGQGAPNEKLFF
TRBV6-4,TRBJ2-3,-,-,TGTGCCAGCAGTGACTCAGTTTGGGCTCGCACAGATACGCAGTATTTT,CASSDSVWARTDTQYF
TRBV9,TRBJ2-3,TRBD2,-,TGTGCCAGCAGCGGGACTAGCGGGGAACATGTAGATACGCAGTATTTT,CASSGTSGEHVDTQYF
TRBV19,TRBJ2-5,-,-,TGTGCCAGTAGTGGGGGGTACCAAGAGACCCAGTACTTC,CASSGGYQETQYF
TRBV7-8,TRBJ1-4,-,few,TGTGCCAGCAGCTACAGGGCAGGGGAAAAACTGTTTTTT,CASSYRAGEKLFF
TRBV19,TRBJ1-1,-,few,TGTGCCAGTAGTAGGTCCGTGGGGGGCACTGAAGCTTTCTTT,CASSRSVGGTEAFF
TRBV5-1,TRBJ2-3,TRBD1,-,TGCGCCAGCAGGAGTAGGACAGGGGGAGATACGCAGTATTTT,CASRSRTGGDTQYF
TRBV2,TRBJ1-2,-,medium-sized,TGTGCCAGCAGTGAACAGCTGTCCTATGGCTACACCTTC,CASSEQLSYGYTF
TRBV7-9,TRBJ2-5,-,few,TGTGCCAGCAGCTTCGTAGGAGGGGCTGGAGAGACCCAGTACTTC,CASSFVGGAGETQYF